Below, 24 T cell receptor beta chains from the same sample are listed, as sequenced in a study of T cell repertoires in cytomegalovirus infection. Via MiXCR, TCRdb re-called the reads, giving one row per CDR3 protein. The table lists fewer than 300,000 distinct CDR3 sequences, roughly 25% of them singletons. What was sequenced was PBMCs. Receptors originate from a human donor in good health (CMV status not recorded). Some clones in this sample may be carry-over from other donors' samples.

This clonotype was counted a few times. Here the CDR3 reads CASSQEWAGAGTEAFF. The CDR3 DNA reads as TGCGCCAGCAGCCAAGAATGGGCAGGGGCGGGCACTGAAGCTTTCTTT. The rearrangement joins TRBV4-1 to TRBJ1-1; possibly TRBD1 for D (6 bases). In germline, CDR1 is MGHRA, CDR2 YSYEKL. CDR3 length: 16 residues. Trimming took off 0 bases at V and 4 bases at J, with 15 bases between the two ends.

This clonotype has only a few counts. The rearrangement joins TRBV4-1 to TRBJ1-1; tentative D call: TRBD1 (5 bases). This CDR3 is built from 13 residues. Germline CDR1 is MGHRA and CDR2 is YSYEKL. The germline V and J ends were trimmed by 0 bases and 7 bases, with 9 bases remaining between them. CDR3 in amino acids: CASSQEGALEAFF. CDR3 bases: TGCGCCAGCAGCCAAGAAGGGGCACTTGAAGCTTTCTTT.

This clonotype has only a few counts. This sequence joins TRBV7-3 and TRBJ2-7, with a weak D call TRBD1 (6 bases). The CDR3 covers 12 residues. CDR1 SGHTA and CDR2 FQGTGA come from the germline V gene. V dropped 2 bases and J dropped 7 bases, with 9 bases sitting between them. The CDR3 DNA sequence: TGTGCCAGCAGCTTACGAACAGGGGAGCAGTACTTC. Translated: CASSLRTGEQYF.

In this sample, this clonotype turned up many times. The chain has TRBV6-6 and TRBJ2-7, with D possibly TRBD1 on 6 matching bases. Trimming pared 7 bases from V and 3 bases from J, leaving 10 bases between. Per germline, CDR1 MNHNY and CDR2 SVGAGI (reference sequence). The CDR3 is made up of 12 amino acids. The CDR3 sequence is CASTLQGYEQYF. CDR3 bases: TGTGCCAGCACTTTACAGGGCTACGAGCAGTACTTC.

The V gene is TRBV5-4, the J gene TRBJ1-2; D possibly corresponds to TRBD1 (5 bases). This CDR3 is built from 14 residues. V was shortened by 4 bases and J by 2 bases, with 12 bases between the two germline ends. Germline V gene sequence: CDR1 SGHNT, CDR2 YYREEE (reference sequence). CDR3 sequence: CASSGPRENYGYTF. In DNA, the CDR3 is TGTGCCAGCAGCGGCCCCAGGGAGAACTATGGCTACACCTTC.

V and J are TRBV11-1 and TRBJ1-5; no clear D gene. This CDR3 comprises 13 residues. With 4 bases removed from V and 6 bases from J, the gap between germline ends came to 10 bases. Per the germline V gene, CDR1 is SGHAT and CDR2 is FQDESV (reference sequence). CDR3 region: CASSSGVVQPQHF. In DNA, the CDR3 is TGTGCCAGCAGCTCCGGGGTGGTTCAGCCCCAGCATTTT.

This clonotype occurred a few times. The CDR3 protein is CASATSGRAFEQFF. CDR3 coding DNA: TGTGCCAGTGCGACTAGCGGGAGGGCTTTTGAGCAGTTCTTC. The chain uses TRBV19 and TRBJ2-1; 14 nucleotides align to TRBD2. The CDR3 is 14 residues long. V was pared by 8 bases and J by 9 bases, with 6 bases of the junction left unmatched. In germline, CDR1 is LNHDA, CDR2 SQIVND (reference sequence).

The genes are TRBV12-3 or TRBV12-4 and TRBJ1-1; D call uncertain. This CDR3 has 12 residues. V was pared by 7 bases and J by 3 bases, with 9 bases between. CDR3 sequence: CASTDSYTEAFF. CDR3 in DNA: TGTGCCAGCACTGATTCATACACTGAAGCTTTCTTT.

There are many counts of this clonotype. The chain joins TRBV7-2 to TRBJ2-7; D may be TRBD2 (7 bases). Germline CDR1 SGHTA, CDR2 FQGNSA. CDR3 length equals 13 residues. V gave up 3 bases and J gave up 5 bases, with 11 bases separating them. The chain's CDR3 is CASSLGGGNEQYV. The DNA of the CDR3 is TGTGCCAGCAGCTTGGGAGGGGGTAACGAGCAGTACGTC.

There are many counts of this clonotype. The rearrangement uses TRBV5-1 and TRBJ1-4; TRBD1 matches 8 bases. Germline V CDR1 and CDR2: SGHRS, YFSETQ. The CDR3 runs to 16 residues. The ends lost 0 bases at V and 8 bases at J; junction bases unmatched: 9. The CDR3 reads CASSLDYQGAGEKLFF. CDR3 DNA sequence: TGCGCCAGCAGCTTGGACTACCAGGGGGCTGGAGAAAAACTGTTTTTT.

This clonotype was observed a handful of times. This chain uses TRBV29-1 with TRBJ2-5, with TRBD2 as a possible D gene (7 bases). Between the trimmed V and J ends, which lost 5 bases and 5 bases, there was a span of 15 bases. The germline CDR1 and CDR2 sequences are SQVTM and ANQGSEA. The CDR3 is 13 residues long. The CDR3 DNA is TGCAGCGTTTGGACAGCCGGGGGGGAGACCCAGTACTTC. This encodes CSVWTAGGETQYF.

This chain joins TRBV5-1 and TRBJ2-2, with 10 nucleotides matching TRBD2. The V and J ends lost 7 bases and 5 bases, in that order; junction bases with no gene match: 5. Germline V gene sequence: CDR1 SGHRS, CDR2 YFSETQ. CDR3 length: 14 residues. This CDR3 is CASSLAGATGELFF. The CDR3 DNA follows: TGCGCCAGCTCGCTAGCGGGAGCGACCGGGGAGCTGTTTTTT.

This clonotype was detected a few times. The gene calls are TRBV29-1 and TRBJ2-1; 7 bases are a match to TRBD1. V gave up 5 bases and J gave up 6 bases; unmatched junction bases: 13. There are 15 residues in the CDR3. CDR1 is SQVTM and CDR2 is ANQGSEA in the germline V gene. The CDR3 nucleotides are TGCAGCGTTCAAAACAGGGGTACCCCTTCCAATGAGCAGTTCTTC. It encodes CSVQNRGTPSNEQFF.

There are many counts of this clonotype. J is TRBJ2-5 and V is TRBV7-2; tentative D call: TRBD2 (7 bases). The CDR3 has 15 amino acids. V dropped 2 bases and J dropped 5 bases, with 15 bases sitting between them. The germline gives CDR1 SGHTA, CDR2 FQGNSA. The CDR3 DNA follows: TGTGCCAGCAGCTTACTCCGCGGGGGCGGGGAGACCCAGTACTTC. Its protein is CASSLLRGGGETQYF.

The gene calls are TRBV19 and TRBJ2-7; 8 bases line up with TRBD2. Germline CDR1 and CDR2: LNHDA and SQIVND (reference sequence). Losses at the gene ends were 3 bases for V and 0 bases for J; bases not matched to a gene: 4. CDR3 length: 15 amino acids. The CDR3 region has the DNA TGTGCCAGTAGTATCTCAGCGGGAGACTCCTACGAGCAGTACTTC. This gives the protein CASSISAGDSYEQYF.

CDR3 sequence (DNA): TGTGCCAGCAGCTTGGGGACAGGGGGCCCGAACACTGAAGCTTTCTTT. This encodes CASSLGTGGPNTEAFF. The chain is built from TRBV7-9 and TRBJ1-1; the match to TRBD1 covers 12 bases. The germline V gene encodes CDR1 SEHNR and CDR2 FQNEAQ (reference sequence). The CDR3 length is 16 residues. V shed 3 bases, J shed 1 base, and the junction held 3 bases outside the gene matches.

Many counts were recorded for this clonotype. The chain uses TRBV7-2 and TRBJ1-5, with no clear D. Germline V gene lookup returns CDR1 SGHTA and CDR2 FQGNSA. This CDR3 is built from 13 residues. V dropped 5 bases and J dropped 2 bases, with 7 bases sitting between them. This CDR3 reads CASSGVGNQPQHF. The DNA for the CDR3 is TGTGCCAGCAGCGGAGTTGGCAATCAGCCCCAGCATTTT.

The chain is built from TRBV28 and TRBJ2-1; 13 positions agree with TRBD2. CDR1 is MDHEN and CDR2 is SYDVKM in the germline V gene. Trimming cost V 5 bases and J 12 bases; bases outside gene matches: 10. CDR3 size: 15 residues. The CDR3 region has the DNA TGTGCCAGCAGTGGGACTAGCGGGACCCCCTTGAGGCAGTTCTTC. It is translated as CASSGTSGTPLRQFF.

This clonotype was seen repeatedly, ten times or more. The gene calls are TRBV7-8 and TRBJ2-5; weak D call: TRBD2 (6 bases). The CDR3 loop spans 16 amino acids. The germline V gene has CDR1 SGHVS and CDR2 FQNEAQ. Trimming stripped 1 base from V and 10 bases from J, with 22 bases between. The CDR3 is CASSLVGSGPPRGQYF. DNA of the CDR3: TGTGCCAGCAGCTTAGTAGGTAGCGGCCCCCCTCGGGGCCAGTACTTC.

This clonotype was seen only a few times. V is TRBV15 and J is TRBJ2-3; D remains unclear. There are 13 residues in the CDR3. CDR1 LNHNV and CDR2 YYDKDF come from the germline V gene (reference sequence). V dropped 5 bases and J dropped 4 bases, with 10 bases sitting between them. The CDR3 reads CATSDARADTQYF. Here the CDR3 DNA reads TGTGCCACCAGCGACGCTAGGGCAGATACGCAGTATTTT.

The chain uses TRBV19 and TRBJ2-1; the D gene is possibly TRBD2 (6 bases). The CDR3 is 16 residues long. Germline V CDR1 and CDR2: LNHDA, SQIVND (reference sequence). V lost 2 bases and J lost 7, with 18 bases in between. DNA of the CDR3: TGTGCCAGTAGTATACTAGCGACCAAGAGAGAGAATGAGCAGTTCTTC. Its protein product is CASSILATKRENEQFF.

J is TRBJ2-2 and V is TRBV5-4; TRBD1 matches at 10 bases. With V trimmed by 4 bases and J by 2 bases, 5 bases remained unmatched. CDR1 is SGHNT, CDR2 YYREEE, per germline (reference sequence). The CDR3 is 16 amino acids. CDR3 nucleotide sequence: TGTGCCAGCAGCCGGACAGGGGGATATAACACCGGGGAGCTGTTTTTT. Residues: CASSRTGGYNTGELFF.

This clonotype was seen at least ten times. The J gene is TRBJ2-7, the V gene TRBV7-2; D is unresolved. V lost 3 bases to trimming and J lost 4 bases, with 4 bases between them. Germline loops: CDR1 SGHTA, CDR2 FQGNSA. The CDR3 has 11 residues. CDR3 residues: CASSLTYEQYF. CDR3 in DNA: TGTGCCAGCAGCTTGACTTACGAGCAGTACTTC.

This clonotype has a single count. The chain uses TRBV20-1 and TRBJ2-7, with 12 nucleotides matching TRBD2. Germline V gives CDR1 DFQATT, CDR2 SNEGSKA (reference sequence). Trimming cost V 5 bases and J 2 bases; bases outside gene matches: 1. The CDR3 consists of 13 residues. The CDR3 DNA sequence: TGCAGTGCTTGGACTAGCGGGACCTACGAGCAGTACTTC. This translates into CSAWTSGTYEQYF.